Listed below are T cell receptor beta chains from one sample, sequenced in a study of blood T cell repertoires in COVID-19. Data came from immunoSEQ multiplex PCR; TCRdb stores just in-frame clones and leaves some out. The sample lists tens of thousands of clones, just over 85% seen once, with around 9.9% in the top ten. Sequenced sample: peripheral blood. The receptors shown here come from a man between 65 and 85 years old with active or convalescent COVID-19. The CDR3 runs from the conserved cysteine through the conserved F or W. Each record gives: V gene, CDR3 protein.

v_gene: TRBV15; CDR3aa: CATREAPGGFGNTIYF
v_gene: TRBV5-4; CDR3aa: CASSFRQGRNTEAFF
v_gene: TRBV6-2/TRBV6-3; CDR3aa: CASSYSGAGDPYEQYF
v_gene: TRBV28; CDR3aa: CASRLTGPYGYTF
v_gene: TRBV19; CDR3aa: CASTHGGSLSYSGANVLTF
v_gene: TRBV7-3; CDR3aa: CASMSGPGNTEAFF
v_gene: TRBV7-9; CDR3aa: CASSSGTGGGEKLFF
v_gene: TRBV19; CDR3aa: CASSPDRGYYNEQFF
v_gene: TRBV4-3; CDR3aa: CASSLEVGGNEQFF
v_gene: TRBV7-3; CDR3aa: CASSLAGVALAGNEQFF
v_gene: TRBV29-1; CDR3aa: CSVGDRSYGYTF
v_gene: TRBV6-4; CDR3aa: CASSRYRVGGSPLHF
v_gene: TRBV7-9; CDR3aa: CATGDPPADTQYF
v_gene: TRBV6-5; CDR3aa: CASSQGIFYEQYF